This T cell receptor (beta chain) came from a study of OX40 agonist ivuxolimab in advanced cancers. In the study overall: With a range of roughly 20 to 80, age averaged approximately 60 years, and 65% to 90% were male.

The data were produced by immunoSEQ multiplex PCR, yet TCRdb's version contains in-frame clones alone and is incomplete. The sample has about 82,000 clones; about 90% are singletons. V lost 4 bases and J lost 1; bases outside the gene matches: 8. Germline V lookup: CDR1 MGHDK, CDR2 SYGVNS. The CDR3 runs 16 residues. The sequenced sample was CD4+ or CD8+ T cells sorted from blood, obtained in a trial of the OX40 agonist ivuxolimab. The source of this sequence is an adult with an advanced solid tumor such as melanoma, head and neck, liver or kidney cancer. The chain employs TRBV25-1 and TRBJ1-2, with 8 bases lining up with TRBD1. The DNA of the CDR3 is TGTGCCAGCAGTGGGGGACAGGAGGGGAATAACTATGGCTACACCTTC. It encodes CASSGGQEGNNYGYTF.